This entry concerns a single T cell receptor (beta chain). The data were obtained in a study of blood T cell repertoires in COVID-19. On the study more broadly: Samples taken during acute and convalescent COVID-19 were collected in the United States, Italy and Spain. Sources were T cells, B-cell-depleted T cells, or PBMCs; the material itself was cDNA or gDNA.

Per the original methods: Cell counts per sample came from amplifying reference gene primers. TCRdb's table, derived via immunoSEQ multiplex PCR, lists solely in-frame clones and lacks some. V, J and clone size are taken as reported in that table, and D and trimming were inferred from the DNA itself. The sample lists about 230,000 clones, around four fifths occurring once. The germline V gene has CDR1 KGHSH and CDR2 LQKENI. Trimming took off 6 bases at V and 8 bases at J, with 14 bases between the two ends. The CDR3 loop spans 14 amino acids. This sequence originates from a woman in her seventies with active or convalescent COVID-19. The chain is built from TRBV18 and TRBJ1-6; D is unresolved. What was sequenced was peripheral blood. As DNA, the CDR3 is TGTGCCAGCTCTCCGGAGGCGATTGATTCACCCCTCCACTTT. It specifies CASSPEAIDSPLHF.